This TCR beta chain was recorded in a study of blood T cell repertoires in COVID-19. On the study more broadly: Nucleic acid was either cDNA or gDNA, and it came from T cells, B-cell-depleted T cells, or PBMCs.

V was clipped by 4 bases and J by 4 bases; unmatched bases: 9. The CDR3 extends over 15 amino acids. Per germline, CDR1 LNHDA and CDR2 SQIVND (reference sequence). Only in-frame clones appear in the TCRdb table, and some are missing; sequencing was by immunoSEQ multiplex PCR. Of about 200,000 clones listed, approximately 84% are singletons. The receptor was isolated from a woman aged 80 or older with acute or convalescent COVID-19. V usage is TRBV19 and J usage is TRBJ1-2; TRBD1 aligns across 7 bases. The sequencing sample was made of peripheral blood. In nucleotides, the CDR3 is TGTGCCAGTAGTACCCACCCCGGGACAGCCTATGGCTACACCTTC. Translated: CASSTHPGTAYGYTF.